The 8 T cell receptor beta chains below come from one sample, sequenced in a study of T cells in women clearing cervical HPV infection. This table comes from immunoSEQ multiplex PCR, and its TCRdb copy is limited to in-frame clones, with some not included. The sample has over 25,000 clones; the top ten hold more than 20%. The sequencing sample was made of blood buffy coat. These receptors were taken from a woman aged 18 to 75 with a cervical HPV16 infection that either progressed to CIN3+ or cleared (not recorded which).

Incomplete CDR3 DNA: TGTGCCAGCAGTGGTGGCGGTCCTGGCCGGGGTGAG. Translated: CASSGGGPGRGE. The CDR3 in full is CASSGGGPGRGEQFF. This chain joins TRBV6-1 and TRBJ2-1; possible D gene TRBD2, 5 bases. The DNA ends 3 residues before the CDR3 does, and the rest of the CDR3 is filled in from the germline J gene. The germline CDR1 and CDR2 sequences are MNHNS and SASEGT. This CDR3 comprises 15 residues. V dropped 4 bases and J dropped 9 bases, with 19 bases sitting between them.

With respect to this clone: The read ends 3 residues shy of where the CDR3 ends; the end is completed using the germline J gene. This chain links TRBV18 with TRBJ2-4; maybe TRBD2 (5 bases). This CDR3 spans 14 amino acids. Germline V lookup: CDR1 KGHSH, CDR2 LQKENI. The CDR3 loop reads CASSPIQVLASQYF. The CDR3 bases that were read are TGTGCCAGCTCACCAATTCAAGTTTTAGCGTCT.

Notes on this clone: The read comes to an end 3 residues before the CDR3 does, leaving the germline J gene to fill in the end. The genes are TRBV2 and TRBJ2-3; possible D gene TRBD1, 6 bases. Germline values: CDR1 SNHLY, CDR2 FYNNEI. CDR3 length: 15 residues. Incomplete CDR3 DNA: TGTGCCAGCAGGAGGGGGAAGAGCGTTAAAGAGGCG. It yields the protein CASRRGKSVKEA. The whole CDR3 reads CASRRGKSVKEAQYF.

As for this clone: The sequenced fragment ends 3 residues before the CDR3 boundary, so the rest is inferred from the germline J gene. The gene calls are TRBV19 and TRBJ2-1; D uncertain. Germline loops: CDR1 LNHDA, CDR2 SQIVND (reference sequence). V lost 3 bases to trimming and J lost 6 bases, with 12 bases between them. This CDR3 is 14 amino acids long. CDR3 sequence reads: CASSMGPAVNEQFF. Incomplete CDR3 DNA: TGTGCCAGTAGTATGGGTCCGGCGGTCAATGAG.

In regard to this clone: The read ends 3 residues before the CDR3 terminus; that terminus is restored from the germline J gene. The chain recombines TRBV12-3 or TRBV12-4 with TRBJ2-5; TRBD2 is a possible D gene (5 bases). This CDR3 has 12 residues. V lost 3 bases and J lost 4, with 6 bases in between. CDR3 region: CASSFRGETQYF. Partial CDR3 DNA: TGTGCCAGCAGTTTCCGGGGAGAGACC.

This clone ranks as medium-sized in terms of frequency. The CDR3 end is not reached by the read, which stops 3 residues before it; the germline J gene fills it in. V and J are TRBV29-1 and TRBJ2-3, with 8 bases identical to TRBD2. The CDR3 is made up of 13 amino acids. CDR1 is SQVTM, CDR2 ANQGSEA, per germline. Unmatched junction bases numbered 5, after V lost 6 bases and J lost 3 bases. CDR3 sequence: CSVIGLATDTQYF. CDR3 bases read: TGCAGCGTGATAGGACTAGCAACAGATACG.

Points on this clone: The CDR3 end lies 3 residues beyond the end of the read and is filled in from the germline J gene. J is TRBJ2-1 and V is TRBV7-3; 8 positions match TRBD2. This CDR3 contains 15 residues. CDR1 and CDR2 from the germline V gene are SGHTA and FQGTGA. J was trimmed by 8 bases and V by 2 bases; bases with no gene match: 8. Partial CDR3 DNA: TGTGCCAGCAGCTTAGCGGGAGGTCGGTGGGATGAG. As protein: CASSLAGGRWDE. The CDR3 in its entirety is CASSLAGGRWDEQFF.

Judged by frequency, this clone is medium-sized (0.01 to 0.1%). The read terminates 3 residues before the CDR3 end, so the remaining end is supplied by the germline J gene. The chain employs TRBV18 and TRBJ2-3; no clear D. Germline CDR1 reads KGHSH; CDR2 reads LQKENI. Trimming removed 8 bases from V and 2 bases from J, with 11 bases in between. The CDR3 is made up of 13 amino acids. The sequenced part of the CDR3 DNA is TGTGCCAGCGCCGCGGCTGACACAGATACG. Translated: CASAAADTDT. The CDR3 as a whole reads CASAAADTDTQYF.